This T cell receptor (beta chain) was recorded in a study of cytomegalovirus exposure and HLA in healthy donors. General study findings and limits: CMV antigen specificity was confirmed in vitro for a few CMV-associated chains. Cytomegalovirus-associated status was assigned to approximately 160 TCR beta chains.

CDR1 LNHDA and CDR2 SQIVND come from the germline V gene (reference sequence). V lost 5 bases, J lost 1 base, and 19 bases lay in between. The CDR3 is made up of 17 amino acids. Remarks on this clone: Its antigen is as yet unknown.

Sequencing was performed with immunoSEQ multiplex PCR; in TCRdb, only in-frame clones are kept and a portion is missing. The sample holds hundreds of thousands of clones, 88% seen once. Sequenced: PBMCs. The origin of this receptor is a woman aged 18-30 years in good health and CMV-seronegative. This chain links TRBV19 with TRBJ2-3, with a possible D match to TRBD2 (6 bases). This CDR3 reads CASSPPWVAERTDTQYF. In DNA, the CDR3 is TGTGCCAGTAGTCCCCCATGGGTAGCGGAACGCACAGATACGCAGTATTTT. The variable domain in full, with the rest retrieved from reference TRBV19 and TRBJ2-3, is DGGITQSPKYLFRKEGQNVTLSCEQNLNHDAMYWYRQDPGQGLRLIYYSQIVNDFQKGDIAEGYSVSREKKESFPLTVTSAQKNPTAFYLCASSPPWVAERTDTQYFGPGTRLTVL.